A selection of T cell receptor beta chains follows, all from one sample in a study of shared clonotypes between healthy human individuals. The table came from immunoSEQ multiplex PCR; TCRdb's copy has only in-frame clones and leaves some out. The table shows under 600,000 clones, with around 79% occurring only once. The material sequenced was PBMCs. Receptors originate from a woman aged 40 to 50 in good health. Some clones in this sample may be carry-over from other donors' samples. Both conserved end residues are part of each CDR3. D genes are given only for firm matches. Size tells how often a clone was seen (once, few, many) or the class of an expanded clone, and some rows leave it out.

- | - | TRBJ2-5 | TRBV7-9 | TGTGCCAGCAGCCCAGAGGGAGGGGGCTTGGGCGAAGAGACCCAGTACTTC | CASSPEGGGLGEETQYF
- | - | TRBJ2-1 | TRBV5-6 | TGTGCCAGCAGCTGGCACAGGGAGTTCTACAATGAGCAGTTCTTC | CASSWHREFYNEQFF
- | - | TRBJ2-3 | TRBV13 | TGTGCCAGCAGCTTAGGCCTTGCGACCTACACAGATACGCAGTATTTT | CASSLGLATYTDTQYF
- | - | TRBJ2-5 | TRBV25-1 | TGTGCCAGCAGCCAGTCCCCCACAGGAGTGGCCGTAAGAGGGACCCAGTACTTC | CASSQSPTGVAVRGTQYF
- | - | TRBJ1-4 | TRBV5-4 | TGTGCCAGCAGCTTGGCCGGGATCCGGACTAATGAAAAACTGTTTTTT | CASSLAGIRTNEKLFF
- | - | TRBJ2-1 | TRBV9 | TGTGCCAGCAGCGTAGCTTCCCGGTCTAATGAGCAGTTCTTC | CASSVASRSNEQFF
- | - | TRBJ1-2 | TRBV2 | TGTGCCAGCAGTGAAGCGCTGCGGGTTGGCTACACCTTC | CASSEALRVGYTF
- | - | TRBJ2-3 | TRBV20-1 | TGCAGTGCTTCAGGGGATACGCAGTATTTT | CSASGDTQYF
- | TRBD2 | TRBJ2-1 | TRBV7-2 | TGTGCCAGCAGCGGGACTAGCTTTGAGCAGTTCTTC | CASSGTSFEQFF
once | - | TRBJ1-4 | TRBV27 | TGTGCCAGCAGTGGACGATGGCGGGAAGGAGAAAAACTGTTTTTT | CASSGRWREGEKLFF
once | - | TRBJ1-1 | TRBV16 | TGTGCCAGCAGCCATAGCGGGCGCACTGAAGCTTTCTTT | CASSHSGRTEAFF
- | - | TRBJ2-6 | TRBV18 | TGTGCCAGCTCACCAGGCTGGGGGGCCAACGTCCTGACTTTC | CASSPGWGANVLTF
- | - | TRBJ2-5 | TRBV21-1 | TGTGCCAGCAGCCAATCTGGTGCGGGAGGGCCGAAGGTTGAGACCCAGTACTTC | CASSQSGAGGPKVETQYF
few | TRBD2 | TRBJ2-5 | TRBV19 | TGTGCCAGTAGTCTCGGGACTAGCGGGAGGGGAGAGACCCAGTACTTC | CASSLGTSGRGETQYF
- | - | TRBJ2-7 | TRBV5-1 | TGCGCCAGCAGCGCCAGCGGACCGACCTACGAGCAGTACTTC | CASSASGPTYEQYF
- | - | TRBJ2-1 | TRBV28 | TGTGCCAGCAGTTCTGGCCATGTGCAGTTCTTC | CASSSGHVQFF
- | - | TRBJ1-1 | TRBV6-6 | TGTGCCAGCAGTTACTCAGCAGGGATGAACACTGAAGCTTTCTTT | CASSYSAGMNTEAFF
- | TRBD2 | TRBJ2-2 | TRBV7-8 | TGTGCCAGCAGCTTCGGGAAGCGGGAGTGGCCCGGGGAGCTGTTTTTT | CASSFGKREWPGELFF
- | - | TRBJ2-3 | TRBV5-8 | TGTGCCAGCAGCTTACCTGGCACAGATACGCAGTATTTT | CASSLPGTDTQYF
- | - | TRBJ1-1 | TRBV7-3 | TGTGCCAGCAGCTTGGGAGGGAGCAGAAACACTGAAGCTTTCTTT | CASSLGGSRNTEAFF
- | TRBD1 | TRBJ2-7 | TRBV16 | TGTGCCAGCAGCCAATTTGGGACAGCGGTCTACGAGCAGTACTTC | CASSQFGTAVYEQYF
once | - | TRBJ1-2 | TRBV6-1 | TGTGCCAGCAGTGAAGAGGGGGTCCCCTTCGGCTACACCTTC | CASSEEGVPFGYTF
- | TRBD1 | TRBJ2-2 | TRBV5-1 | TGCGCCAGCGGGTCCTCTTACTACAGGGGTATAGGGGAGCTGTTTTTT | CASGSSYYRGIGELFF
- | TRBD1 | TRBJ1-1 | TRBV7-9 | TGTGCCAGCAGCCCTCGGACAGGGATAATGAACACTGAAGCTTTCTTT | CASSPRTGIMNTEAFF